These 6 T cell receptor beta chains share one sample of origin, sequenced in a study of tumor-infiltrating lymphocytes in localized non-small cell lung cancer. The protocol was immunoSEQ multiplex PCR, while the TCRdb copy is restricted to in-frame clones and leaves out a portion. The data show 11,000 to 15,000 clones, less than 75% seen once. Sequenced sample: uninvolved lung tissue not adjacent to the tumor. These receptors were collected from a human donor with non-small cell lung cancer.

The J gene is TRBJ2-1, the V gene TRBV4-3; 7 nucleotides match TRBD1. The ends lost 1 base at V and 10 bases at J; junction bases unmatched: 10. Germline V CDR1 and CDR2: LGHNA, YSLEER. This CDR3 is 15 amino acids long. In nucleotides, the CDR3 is TGCGCCAGCAGCCAAGGAAGATGGGACAGACGAGAGCAGTTCTTC. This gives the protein CASSQGRWDRREQFF.

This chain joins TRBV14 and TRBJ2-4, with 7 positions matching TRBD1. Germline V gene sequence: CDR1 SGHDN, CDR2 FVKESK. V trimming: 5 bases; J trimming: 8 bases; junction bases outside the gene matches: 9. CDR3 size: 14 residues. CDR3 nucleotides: TGTGCCAGCAGCGAAGGGGGCAGGGGAGACATTCAGTACTTC. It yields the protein CASSEGGRGDIQYF.

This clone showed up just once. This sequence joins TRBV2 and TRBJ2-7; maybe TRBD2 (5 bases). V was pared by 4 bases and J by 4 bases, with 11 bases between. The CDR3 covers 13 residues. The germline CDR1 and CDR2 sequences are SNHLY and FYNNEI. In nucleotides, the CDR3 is TGTGCCAGCAGTGCGGAGCGCGGGTACGAGCAGTACTTC. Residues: CASSAERGYEQYF.

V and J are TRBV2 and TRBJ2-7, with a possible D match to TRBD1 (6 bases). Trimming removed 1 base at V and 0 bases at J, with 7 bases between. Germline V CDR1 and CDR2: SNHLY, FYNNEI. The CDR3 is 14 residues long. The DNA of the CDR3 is TGTGCCAGCAGTGAAGGGGGGCGCTCCTACGAGCAGTACTTC. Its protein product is CASSEGGRSYEQYF. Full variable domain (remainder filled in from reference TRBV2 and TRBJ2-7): EPEVTQTPSHQVTQMGQEVILRCVPISNHLYFYWYRQILGQKVEFLVSFYNNEISEKSEIFDDQFSVERPDGSNFTLKIRSTKLEDSAMYFCASSEGGRSYEQYFGPGTRLTVT.

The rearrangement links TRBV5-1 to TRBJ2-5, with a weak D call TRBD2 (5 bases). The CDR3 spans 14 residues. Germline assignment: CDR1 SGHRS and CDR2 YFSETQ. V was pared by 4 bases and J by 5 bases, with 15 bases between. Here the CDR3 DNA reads TGCGCCAGCAGCCGAGGGCTTCTTTGGGAGACCCAGTACTTC. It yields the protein CASSRGLLWETQYF.

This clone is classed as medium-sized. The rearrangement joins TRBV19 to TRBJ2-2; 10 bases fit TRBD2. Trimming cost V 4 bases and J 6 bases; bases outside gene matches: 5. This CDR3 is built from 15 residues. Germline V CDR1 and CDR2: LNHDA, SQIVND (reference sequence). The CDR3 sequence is CASSTTSGWSGELFF. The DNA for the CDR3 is TGTGCCAGTAGTACGACTAGCGGGTGGTCCGGGGAGCTGTTTTTT.